These 23 T cell receptor beta chains were sequenced from one sample in a study of blood T cells in healthy people across ages. Together with a sample-barcoded 5' primer, a J-beta primer mix was included in a second PCR lasting 7 to 11 cycles. One entry per CDR3 protein, called by TCRdb with MiXCR from the 5' RACE reads. Here the sample spans about 780,000 distinct CDR3 sequences, about half being singletons. What was sequenced was blood. The receptors derive from a man older than 75 in good health.

This clonotype was seen just once. This chain links TRBV20-1 with TRBJ1-5; TRBD1 is a possible D gene (5 bases). Trimming shortened V by 6 bases and J by 0 bases, and 18 bases separated the two germline ends. Germline V gene sequence: CDR1 DFQATT, CDR2 SNEGSKA (reference sequence). The CDR3 covers 16 residues. CDR3: CSAHPEPGNSNQPQHF. CDR3 in DNA: TGCAGTGCCCATCCGGAACCAGGGAATAGCAATCAGCCCCAGCATTTT.

The chain carries TRBV20-1 and TRBJ2-7, with 12 bases aligning to TRBD2. With V trimmed by 6 bases and J by 7 bases, 19 bases remained unmatched. CDR3 length equals 17 residues. Germline assignment: CDR1 DFQATT and CDR2 SNEGSKA (reference sequence). CDR3 nucleotides: TGCAGTGCCCCACTAGCGGGAGGTCAGAGCTCCTACAATGAGCAGTACTTC. Its translation: CSAPLAGGQSSYNEQYF.

In the case of this clonotype: At one boundary the junction diverges from the germline segment, which might be a read error. The chain recombines TRBV7-2 with TRBJ1-1; TRBD1 might be the D (6 bases). Germline V gives CDR1 SGHTA, CDR2 FQGNSA. This CDR3 spans 14 amino acids. The CDR3 DNA sequence: TGTGCCAGCAGCACCCGGGGGCTATCCACTGAGGCTTTCTTT. Its protein is CASSTRGLSTEAFF.

The rearrangement links TRBV7-2 to TRBJ2-1; 9 bases are a match to TRBD2. Germline loops: CDR1 SGHTA, CDR2 FQGNSA. This CDR3 has 14 residues. The ends lost 5 bases at V and 8 bases at J; junction bases unmatched: 7. The DNA for the CDR3 is TGTGCCAGCAGCGTCCCTAGCGGGACCGATGAGCAGTTCTTC. Translation gives CASSVPSGTDEQFF. Filled out from reference TRBV7-2 and TRBJ2-1, the complete variable domain reads GAGVSQSPSNKVTEKGKDVELRCDPISGHTALYWYRQSLGQGLEFLIYFQGNSAPDKSGLPSDRFSAERTGGSVSTLTIQRTQQEDSAVYLCASSVPSGTDEQFFGPGTRLTVL.

This sequence joins TRBV5-1 and TRBJ1-2, with 7 nucleotides matching TRBD1. Germline values: CDR1 SGHRS, CDR2 YFSETQ. The CDR3 is 16 amino acids. With 4 bases clipped from V and 5 bases from J, the junction kept 14 bases outside the gene matches. CDR3 coding DNA: TGCGCCAGCAGCCCCAGGACAGGTTCATTCGGTTATGGCTACACCTTC. Amino acids: CASSPRTGSFGYGYTF.

The sample holds a few counts of this clonotype. V is TRBV12-3 or TRBV12-4 and J is TRBJ1-5, with TRBD1 as a possible D gene (5 bases). This CDR3 spans 12 amino acids. V was clipped by 4 bases and J by 6 bases, with 7 bases between them. CDR3 protein: CASSSRGQPQHF. The CDR3 DNA sequence: TGTGCCAGCAGTTCGAGGGGTCAGCCCCAGCATTTT.

This sequence joins TRBV18 and TRBJ1-2, with 7 bases matching TRBD1. The V segment lost 3 bases and the J segment 2 bases; nucleotides outside the gene matches: 6. There are 15 residues in the CDR3. Per the germline V gene, CDR1 is KGHSH and CDR2 is LQKENI. The CDR3 sequence: CASSPAGTENYGYTF. CDR3 nucleotide sequence: TGTGCCAGCTCACCTGCCGGGACAGAGAACTATGGCTACACCTTC.

Only a few counts were recorded for this clonotype. The J gene is TRBJ2-1, the V gene TRBV14; 12 nucleotides match TRBD2. Germline CDR1 and CDR2: SGHDN and FVKESK. The CDR3 is 15 amino acids. After removal of 1 base from V and 8 bases from J, the junction contained 3 bases not matched to a gene. DNA of the CDR3: TGTGCCAGCAGCCAAGGGGCTAGCGGGAGGGATGAGCAGTTCTTC. Translation gives CASSQGASGRDEQFF. The whole variable domain, remainder taken from reference TRBV14 and TRBJ2-1, is EAGVTQFPSHSVIEKGQTVTLRCDPISGHDNLYWYRRVMGKEIKFLLHFVKESKQDESGMPNNRFLAERTGGTYSTLKVQPAELEDSGVYFCASSQGASGRDEQFFGPGTRLTVL.

Of note for this clonotype: With a much larger clone just one base away, this may be a read error. The V call is TRBV3-1, the J call TRBJ2-7, with 7 bases aligning to TRBD1. In germline, CDR1 is LGHDT, CDR2 YNNKEL (reference sequence). The CDR3 runs to 12 residues. The CDR3: CANSQNRGAQYF. CDR3 nucleotides: TGTGCCAACAGCCAAAACAGGGGTGCGCAGTACTTC.

The chain links TRBV20-1 to TRBJ2-5; D may be TRBD2 (6 bases). Germline V gene lookup returns CDR1 DFQATT and CDR2 SNEGSKA (reference sequence). The CDR3 has 13 amino acids. Trimming removed 4 bases at V and 5 bases at J, with 14 bases between. CDR3 DNA: TGCAGTGCTACCGGGGGTGGGGTCGAGACCCAGTACTTC. It yields the protein CSATGGGVETQYF.

This sequence joins TRBV7-2 and TRBJ2-3, with TRBD1 matching over 8 bases. After removal of 2 bases from V and 5 bases from J, the junction contained 6 bases not matched to a gene. CDR3 length: 15 residues. The germline gives CDR1 SGHTA, CDR2 FQGNSA. Here the CDR3 reads CASSLQGAELDTQYF. The CDR3 nucleotides are TGTGCCAGCAGCTTACAGGGGGCTGAATTAGATACGCAGTATTTT.

This clonotype was recorded at least ten times. V gene TRBV7-2 combines with J gene TRBJ2-3; 7 bases fit TRBD2. CDR3 length equals 15 residues. Germline values: CDR1 SGHTA, CDR2 FQGNSA. Unmatched junction bases numbered 6, after V lost 6 bases and J lost 0 bases. CDR3 residues: CASRPPGLSTDTQYF. CDR3 DNA: TGTGCCAGCAGGCCCCCGGGACTAAGCACAGATACGCAGTATTTT.

This clonotype was seen a few times. The rearrangement joins TRBV12-3 or TRBV12-4 to TRBJ2-5; unclear D gene. The CDR3 runs to 14 residues. The V gene lost 5 bases and the J gene lost 5 bases, with 15 bases spanning the gap. The CDR3 region is CASSALPMRETQYF. CDR3 in DNA: TGTGCCAGCAGTGCGTTACCTATGAGGGAGACCCAGTACTTC.

CDR3 bases: TGCAGCCTCCGGCGCCCAATTTCCTACGAGCAGTACTTC. This translates into CSLRRPISYEQYF. The chain is built from TRBV29-1 and TRBJ2-5; no reliable D call. The J call may be in error: the DNA end matches TRBJ2-7 better. In germline, CDR1 is SQVTM, CDR2 ANQGSEA. The CDR3 has 13 amino acids.

The chain couples TRBV9 to TRBJ2-5; D is possibly TRBD2 (6 bases). V lost 3 bases, J lost 5 bases, and 14 bases lay in between. The germline CDR1 and CDR2 sequences are SGDLS and YYNGEE. The CDR3 is 14 amino acids. CDR3 sequence reads: CASSGNGGGETQYF. In DNA, the CDR3 is TGTGCCAGCAGCGGAAACGGGGGAGGCGAGACCCAGTACTTC.

Remarks on this clonotype: Given a much more abundant clone one base away, this may be a read error. The chain links TRBV7-2 to TRBJ2-1; 7 bases fit TRBD1. From germline, CDR1 is SGHTA and CDR2 FQGNSA. The CDR3 runs 13 residues. The CDR3: CASSSQGYNAQFF. The CDR3 DNA reads as TGTGCCAGCAGCTCACAGGGGTACAATGCGCAGTTCTTC.

The chain joins TRBV29-1 to TRBJ2-3; D may be TRBD2 (5 bases). Trimming shortened V by 3 bases and J by 7 bases, and 11 bases separated the two germline ends. This CDR3 spans 12 amino acids. Germline V gene data show CDR1 as SQVTM and CDR2 as ANQGSEA. The DNA of the CDR3 is TGCAGCGTTGATCTCGGGGAAAATACGCAGTATTTT. It codes for CSVDLGENTQYF.

The V and J genes are TRBV7-2 and TRBJ1-3; D not resolved. The V and J ends lost 5 bases and 0 bases respectively, with 8 bases between them. CDR3 length equals 14 residues. The germline CDR1 and CDR2 sequences are SGHTA and FQGNSA. CDR3 in DNA: TGTGCCAGCAGCGTAAGACTCTCTGGAAACACCATATATTTT. Its protein is CASSVRLSGNTIYF.

This chain links TRBV24-1 with TRBJ1-4; the D gene is possibly TRBD1 (5 bases). The V end was cut by 4 bases, the J end by 8 bases, with 16 bases between. Germline CDR1 and CDR2: KGHDR and SFDVKD. The CDR3 is made up of 15 amino acids. The CDR3 loop is CATSDRGDRFEKLFF. DNA for the CDR3: TGTGCCACCAGTGACCGGGGGGATAGGTTCGAAAAACTGTTTTTT.

The J gene is TRBJ2-3, the V gene TRBV24-1, with 9 positions matching TRBD2. Germline V gene data show CDR1 as KGHDR and CDR2 as SFDVKD. V lost 4 bases, J lost 9 bases, and 7 bases stayed unmatched. CDR3 length: 14 amino acids. The CDR3 DNA sequence: TGTGCCACCAGTGAGTCTGCCAGCGGGGGGACGCAGTATTTT. It translates to CATSESASGGTQYF.

Notes on this clonotype: A much larger clone is a single base away; this may be a read error. The CDR3 here is CASSLFGGMGDEQYF. The CDR3 region has the DNA TGTGCCAGCAGCTTATTTGGGGGAATGGGGGATGAGCAGTACTTC. V usage is TRBV7-9 and J usage is TRBJ2-7, with D possibly called TRBD1 or TRBD2 (5 bases each). With 2 bases removed from V and 7 bases from J, the gap between germline ends came to 18 bases. The CDR3 loop spans 15 amino acids. Germline CDR1 reads SEHNR; CDR2 reads FQNEAQ (reference sequence).

There are a few counts of this clonotype. This rearrangement joins TRBV6-2 or TRBV6-3 to TRBJ2-1; D may correspond to TRBD1 or TRBD2 (5 bases each). Germline CDR1 MNHEY, CDR2 SVGEGT. V was trimmed by 0 bases and J by 8 bases, leaving 11 bases between them. CDR3 length equals 14 residues. This CDR3 is CASSYSSRGYEQFF. CDR3 sequence (DNA): TGTGCCAGCAGTTACTCATCGAGGGGTTATGAGCAGTTCTTC.

A single count supports this clonotype. The J gene is TRBJ2-5, the V gene TRBV12-3 or TRBV12-4; 8 nucleotides line up with TRBD1. Trimming removed 7 bases from V and 3 bases from J; junction bases left unmatched: 4. The CDR3 is 13 residues long. The chain's CDR3 is CASTADREETQYF. As DNA, the CDR3 is TGTGCCAGCACCGCGGACAGGGAAGAGACCCAGTACTTC.